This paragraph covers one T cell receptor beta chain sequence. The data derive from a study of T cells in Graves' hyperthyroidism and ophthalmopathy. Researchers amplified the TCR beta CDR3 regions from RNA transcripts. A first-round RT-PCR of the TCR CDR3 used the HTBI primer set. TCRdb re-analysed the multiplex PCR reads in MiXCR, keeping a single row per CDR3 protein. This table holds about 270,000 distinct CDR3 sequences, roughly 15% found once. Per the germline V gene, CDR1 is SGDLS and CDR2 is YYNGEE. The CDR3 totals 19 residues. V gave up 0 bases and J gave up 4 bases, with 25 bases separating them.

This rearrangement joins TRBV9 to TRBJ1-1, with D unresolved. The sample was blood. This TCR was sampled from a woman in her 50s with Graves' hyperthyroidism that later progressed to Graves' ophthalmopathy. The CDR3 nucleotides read TGTGCCAGCAGCGTAGCTACTTGGAGCTACGGCTTACAACCCACTGAAGCTTTCTTT. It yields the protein CASSVATWSYGLQPTEAFF.